This TCR beta chain came from a study of OX40 agonist ivuxolimab in advanced cancers. Trimming at V came to 5 bases and at J to 6 bases, leaving 2 bases not matched to a gene. CDR1 and CDR2 (germline): SGHAT, FQDESV (reference sequence). CDR3 length: 14 amino acids. In this sample, this clone turned up once. Produced via immunoSEQ multiplex PCR; TCRdb's table is partial and in-frame only. This repertoire shows around 56,000 clones, more than 75% found once; its top ten account for about 1%. The clonotype was recovered from an adult with an advanced solid tumor such as melanoma, head and neck, liver or kidney cancer. Sequencing was performed on CD4+ or CD8+ T cells sorted from blood, taken in a trial of the OX40 agonist ivuxolimab. V and J are TRBV11-1 and TRBJ2-1; 12 nucleotides agree with TRBD2. CDR3 protein: CASSRTSGTNEQFF. The CDR3 DNA follows: TGTGCCAGCAGCCGGACTAGCGGGACCAATGAGCAGTTCTTC.